This passage covers 5 T cell receptor beta chains from one sample sequenced in a study of shared clonotypes between healthy human individuals. Produced via immunoSEQ multiplex PCR; TCRdb's table is partial and in-frame only. The sample consists of about 1.9 million clones, roughly 95% of them appearing once. The naive CD8 population came from CD45RO-negative cells selected for CCR7, without terminally differentiated effector memory CD45RA+ cells. Sequencing was done on a sample of naive CD8+ T cells from PBMCs. These receptor sequences come from a young man in good health. Some clones in this sample may be carry-over from other donors' samples.

A single count supports this clone. The chain couples TRBV6-1 to TRBJ2-1; D is possibly TRBD1 or TRBD2 (5 bases each). V was clipped by 6 bases and J by 12 bases, with 18 bases between them. This CDR3 region has 13 residues. Germline V gene lookup returns CDR1 MNHNS and CDR2 SASEGT. This chain's CDR3 is CASSEGQATLQFF. CDR3 sequence (DNA): TGTGCCAGCAGCGAGGGGCAGGCGACTTTGCAGTTCTTC.

The chain links TRBV7-6 to TRBJ1-3; D perhaps matches TRBD1 (5 bases). Looked up from germline, CDR1 is SGHVS and CDR2 is FNYEAQ. Trimming took 0 bases from V and 4 from J, leaving 10 bases between them. The CDR3 is 15 residues long. CDR3 loop: CASSLATETGNTIYF. The CDR3 DNA reads as TGTGCCAGCAGCTTAGCGACAGAGACCGGAAACACCATATATTTT.

For this clone: Other DNA sequences within the sample encode an identical CDR3. This chain links TRBV7-9 with TRBJ2-1; 8 nucleotides match TRBD2. The CDR3 loop spans 16 amino acids. CDR1 is SEHNR and CDR2 is FQNEAQ in the germline V gene (reference sequence). V was clipped by 1 base and J by 0 bases; unmatched bases: 2. The chain's CDR3 is CASSLGSGSSYNEQFF. In DNA form, the CDR3 reads TGTGCCAGCAGCTTAGGAAGCGGGAGCTCCTACAATGAGCAGTTCTTC. The whole variable domain, remainder taken from reference TRBV7-9 and TRBJ2-1, is DTGVSQNPRHKITKRGQNVTFRCDPISEHNRLYWYRQTLGQGPEFLTYFQNEAQLEKSRLLSDRFSAERPKGSFSTLEIQRTEQGDSAMYLCASSLGSGSSYNEQFFGPGTRLTVL.

Concerning this clone itself: This specimen includes other DNA sequences encoding the same CDR3. This chain connects TRBV11-2 to TRBJ2-7, with D possibly TRBD1 on 6 matching bases. The CDR3 contains 14 residues. V lost 3 bases and J 2 bases, leaving 11 bases between the germline ends. In germline, CDR1 is SGHAT, CDR2 FQNNGV. DNA for the CDR3: TGTGCCAGCAGCTTGGGCAGGGGACCCTACGAGCAGTACTTC. Translated: CASSLGRGPYEQYF.

The V and J genes are TRBV11-1 and TRBJ2-7, with 8 nucleotides matching TRBD1. Germline-derived CDR1 and CDR2 are SGHAT and FQDESV (reference sequence). The V gene end was trimmed by 6 bases and the J gene end by 0 bases; junction bases not matched to a gene: 7. This CDR3 contains 15 residues. In DNA form, the CDR3 reads TGTGCCAGCAGACCAAGGACAGGGACCTCCTACGAGCAGTACTTC. This translates into CASRPRTGTSYEQYF.